A single sample gave rise to the 28 T cell receptor beta chains below, sequenced in a study of T cell responses to AZD1222 COVID-19 vaccine (TCRdb year 2021). Libraries were made using the immunoSEQ multiplex PCR assay. In TCRdb, the immuneACCESS table is reduced to in-frame sequences with V and J assigned. These tables do not hold every clone; where another copy was compared, an unresolved V gene accounts for under half, and the others remain unexplained. The sample contains 95,000 to 150,000 clones, more than 85% of them found a single time. Of the sample, around 9.4% falls within the top ten clones. What the time point label conveys for this sample: baseline before first vaccination. The sequencing here drew on peripheral blood, taken on day 0 of AZD1222 vaccination. These receptors originate from an adult in good health.

The J gene is TRBJ2-2, the V gene TRBV19; tentative D call: TRBD1 (6 bases). The germline CDR1 and CDR2 sequences are LNHDA and SQIVND (reference sequence). V lost 8 bases and J 4 bases, leaving 11 bases between the germline ends. The CDR3 totals 13 residues. The CDR3 spells CASQQGITGELFF. CDR3 DNA: TGTGCCAGTCAACAGGGCATCACCGGGGAGCTGTTTTTT.

The chain uses TRBV28 and TRBJ2-7, with D possibly matching TRBD2 (5 bases). V was cut by 3 bases and J by 7 bases, with 7 bases left in between. The CDR3 has 11 amino acids. Germline V gene data show CDR1 as MDHEN and CDR2 as SYDVKM. CDR3: CASSLGVEQYF. As DNA, the CDR3 is TGTGCCAGCAGTTTGGGAGTTGAGCAGTACTTC.

The CDR3 reads CASSPGGQGLETQYF. The DNA for the CDR3 is TGTGCCAGCTCACCAGGGGGACAGGGCTTGGAGACCCAGTACTTC. The V and J genes are TRBV18 and TRBJ2-5; TRBD1 aligns across 9 bases. The J segment lost 5 bases and the V segment lost 2 bases, leaving 6 bases of the junction unmatched. CDR1 is KGHSH and CDR2 is LQKENI in the germline V gene. The CDR3 contains 15 residues.

The gene calls are TRBV12-3 or TRBV12-4 and TRBJ2-1; a possible D gene is TRBD1 (6 bases). V lost 5 bases and J lost 8, with 10 bases in between. This CDR3 spans 12 amino acids. The CDR3 sequence: CASSTGWDEQFF. For the CDR3, the DNA is TGTGCCAGCAGTACAGGGTGGGATGAGCAGTTCTTC.

The chain joins TRBV2 to TRBJ1-2, with 8 bases lining up with TRBD1. The germline CDR1 and CDR2 sequences are SNHLY and FYNNEI. The CDR3 loop spans 11 amino acids. V lost 10 bases to trimming and J lost 4 bases; unmatched junction nucleotides: 2. CDR3 nucleotides: TGTGCCACCGGGACAGGCTATGGCTACACCTTC. Amino acid sequence: CATGTGYGYTF.

The rearrangement links TRBV5-1 to TRBJ1-1; a weak D match, TRBD1 (5 bases). With 0 bases removed from V and 4 bases from J, the gap between germline ends came to 10 bases. The CDR3 contains 14 residues. Per the germline V gene, CDR1 is SGHRS and CDR2 is YFSETQ. The CDR3 loop reads CASSLVAGSTEAFF. CDR3 nucleotides: TGCGCCAGCAGCTTGGTCGCAGGGAGCACTGAAGCTTTCTTT.

V gene TRBV11-2 combines with J gene TRBJ2-7; possibly TRBD2 for D (6 bases). V was trimmed by 5 bases and J by 2 bases, leaving 25 bases between them. The CDR3 has 18 residues. The germline V gene has CDR1 SGHAT and CDR2 FQNNGV. This chain's CDR3 is CASSPTGRGRAIPYEQYF. In nucleotides, the CDR3 is TGTGCCAGCAGCCCGACCGGGCGGGGACGCGCGATTCCCTACGAGCAGTACTTC.

This sequence joins TRBV9 and TRBJ1-1; D gene ambiguous. This CDR3 contains 14 residues. Trimming left V 0 bases short and J 1 base short, with 7 bases between. Germline V gene sequence: CDR1 SGDLS, CDR2 YYNGEE. CDR3 protein: CASSVDSQNTEAFF. Written as DNA, the CDR3 is TGTGCCAGCAGCGTAGACAGCCAGAACACTGAAGCTTTCTTT.

In DNA, the CDR3 is TGTGCCAGCAGCTCACAACCGGGACAGGAGTATGGCTACACCTTC. This sequence encodes CASSSQPGQEYGYTF. V gene TRBV5-5 combines with J gene TRBJ1-2; TRBD1 matches at 8 bases. The V and J ends lost 3 bases and 5 bases, in that order; junction bases with no gene match: 9. The germline V gene encodes CDR1 SGHKS and CDR2 YYEKEE (reference sequence). The CDR3 runs to 15 residues.

The chain carries TRBV6-1 and TRBJ2-7; a weak D match, TRBD1 (6 bases). Trimming cost V 1 base and J 4 bases, with 11 bases left between them. The germline V gene encodes CDR1 MNHNS and CDR2 SASEGT. This CDR3 region has 14 residues. The CDR3: CASSEDRDRYEQYF. DNA for the CDR3: TGTGCCAGCAGTGAAGACAGGGATAGGTACGAGCAGTACTTC.

This sequence joins TRBV29-1 and TRBJ1-3, with D unresolved. Trimming removed 5 bases from V and 3 bases from J, with 14 bases in between. The CDR3 length is 14 residues. Germline V gene data show CDR1 as SQVTM and CDR2 as ANQGSEA. The DNA of the CDR3 is TGCAGCGTTTACGGGTTCCCGGGTGGAAACACCATATATTTT. Translation gives CSVYGFPGGNTIYF.

A word on this clone: Because the CDR3's place on the DNA is in doubt, the DNA is left out and the CDR3 is given as listed by TCRdb. The chain uses TRBV6-5 and TRBJ2-7; no check of the table's D call, TRBD1, against the DNA was made. Germline values: CDR1 MNHEY, CDR2 SVGAGI. The CDR3 is 13 amino acids long, termini counted. The CDR3 sequence: CASILDSSYEQYF.

The chain is built from TRBV5-4 and TRBJ2-7; 10 nucleotides match TRBD2. This CDR3 is 15 amino acids long. Trimming cost V 0 bases and J 9 bases; bases outside gene matches: 9. CDR1 and CDR2 (germline): SGHNT, YYREEE (reference sequence). The CDR3 spells CASSLVVAGGPWQYF. CDR3 DNA: TGTGCCAGCAGCTTGGTGGTAGCGGGGGGCCCATGGCAGTACTTC.

V and J are TRBV5-1 and TRBJ2-5; possible D gene TRBD1, 6 bases. The CDR3 is made up of 13 amino acids. Germline lookup yields CDR1 SGHRS and CDR2 YFSETQ. Trimming removed 0 bases from V and 5 bases from J, with 8 bases in between. In nucleotides, the CDR3 is TGCGCCAGCAGCTTGGGGACAGACGAGACCCAGTACTTC. Translated, it gives CASSLGTDETQYF.

The DNA for the CDR3 is TGTGCCAGCAGTTTAGGGGACCTCTATGGCTACACCTTC. This codes for CASSLGDLYGYTF. The genes are TRBV28 and TRBJ1-2; D may be TRBD1 (5 bases). Between the trimmed V and J ends, which lost 2 bases and 4 bases, there was a span of 8 bases. CDR3 size: 13 residues. Germline loops: CDR1 MDHEN, CDR2 SYDVKM.

CDR3 region: CAISEGQPYEQYF. CDR3 in DNA: TGTGCCATCAGTGAGGGACAGCCCTACGAGCAGTACTTC. The chain combines TRBV10-3 with TRBJ2-7; possible D gene TRBD1, 6 bases. Germline values: CDR1 ENHRY, CDR2 SYGVKD. This CDR3 has 13 amino acids. Trimming cost V 2 bases and J 2 bases, with 7 bases left between them.

The chain joins TRBV19 to TRBJ1-2; no firm D call. The ends were cut back, 7 bases at V and 4 bases at J, with 13 bases in the middle. This CDR3 contains 13 residues. Per the germline V gene, CDR1 is LNHDA and CDR2 is SQIVND (reference sequence). This CDR3 is CASNPARSYGYTF. The CDR3 DNA is TGTGCCAGTAACCCAGCCCGCAGCTATGGCTACACCTTC. Full variable domain (rest looked up from reference TRBV19 and TRBJ1-2): DGGITQSPKYLFRKEGQNVTLSCEQNLNHDAMYWYRQDPGQGLRLIYYSQIVNDFQKGDIAEGYSVSREKKESFPLTVTSAQKNPTAFYLCASNPARSYGYTFGSGTRLTVV.

The V call is TRBV7-9, the J call TRBJ1-4; D uncertain. CDR1 is SEHNR and CDR2 is FQNEAQ in the germline V gene (reference sequence). Between the trimmed V and J ends, which lost 5 bases and 5 bases, there was a span of 9 bases. CDR3 length: 13 amino acids. This CDR3 is CASSKRGNEKLFF. CDR3 bases: TGTGCCAGCAGCAAACGGGGAAATGAAAAACTGTTTTTT.

V usage is TRBV6-5 and J usage is TRBJ2-4; TRBD1 aligns across 8 bases. The ends lost 6 bases at V and 0 bases at J; junction bases unmatched: 4. The V gene's germline CDR1 is MNHEY and CDR2 SVGAGI. This CDR3 region has 15 residues. The CDR3 DNA is TGTGCCAGCAGGCAGGGGGCGGTAGCCAAAAACATTCAGTACTTC. Translated: CASRQGAVAKNIQYF.

The rearrangement links TRBV5-5 to TRBJ2-7; TRBD2 agrees at 12 bases. V shed 4 bases, J shed 2 bases, and the junction held 4 bases outside the gene matches. Germline V lookup: CDR1 SGHKS, CDR2 YYEKEE (reference sequence). This CDR3 is built from 15 residues. CDR3 region: CASSARTSGAYEQYF. CDR3 nucleotide sequence: TGTGCCAGCAGCGCTAGGACTAGCGGGGCCTACGAGCAGTACTTC.

The rearrangement joins TRBV10-1 to TRBJ2-1; TRBD2 matches at 8 bases. This CDR3 has 15 amino acids. The V gene's germline CDR1 is WNHNN and CDR2 SYGVQD (reference sequence). The trim removed 3 bases at V and 9 bases at J, leaving 10 bases unmatched. The CDR3 sequence: CASSEQAGEYSEQFF. In DNA, the CDR3 is TGCGCCAGCAGTGAACAAGCGGGAGAGTATAGTGAGCAGTTCTTC.

The CDR3 region has the DNA TGTGCCAGCAGCGCTGACAGGGGATCTGAGACCCAGTACTTC. This translates into CASSADRGSETQYF. This chain joins TRBV7-9 and TRBJ2-5, with 8 bases fitting TRBD1. The CDR3 is 14 residues long. V was pared by 5 bases and J by 5 bases, with 7 bases of the junction left unmatched. The germline V gene encodes CDR1 SEHNR and CDR2 FQNEAQ (reference sequence).

The rearrangement links TRBV4-2 to TRBJ2-1, with TRBD2 as a possible D gene (5 bases). The CDR3 totals 17 residues. In germline, CDR1 is LGHNA, CDR2 YNFKEQ. Trimming stripped 0 bases from V and 0 bases from J, with 12 bases between. CDR3 coding DNA: TGTGCCAGCAGCCAAGATCGGAGGCAATTCTCCTACAATGAGCAGTTCTTC. Protein sequence: CASSQDRRQFSYNEQFF.

Written as DNA, the CDR3 is TGTGCCAGCAGCTTGTTGGGCAGCGACTATGGCTACACCTTC. Translation: CASSLLGSDYGYTF. The chain recombines TRBV5-6 with TRBJ1-2; D is ambiguous. V lost 1 base and J lost 3, with 10 bases in between. Germline V lookup: CDR1 SGHDT, CDR2 YYEEEE. The CDR3 runs 14 residues.

DNA for the CDR3: TGTGCCAGCAGTACAGGGTACTCTAACTATGGCTACACCTTC. This codes for CASSTGYSNYGYTF. The chain uses TRBV6-5 and TRBJ1-2; possibly TRBD1 for D (6 bases). This CDR3 is 14 amino acids long. Trimming removed 5 bases from V and 0 bases from J, with 10 bases in between. The germline CDR1 and CDR2 sequences are MNHEY and SVGAGI.

The rearrangement joins TRBV28 to TRBJ2-7; 7 bases align to TRBD2. V lost 6 bases to trimming and J lost 3 bases; unmatched junction nucleotides: 8. The CDR3 has 14 amino acids. CDR1 is MDHEN and CDR2 is SYDVKM in the germline V gene. DNA for the CDR3: TGTGCCAGCAGACGGGGGGAGGTAATCTACGAGCAGTACTTC. The encoded protein is CASRRGEVIYEQYF.

The gene calls are TRBV3-1 (or the pseudogene TRBV3-2) and TRBJ1-6; TRBD1 matches at 8 bases. V lost 6 bases and J lost 7; bases outside the gene matches: 5. The germline V gene encodes CDR1 LGHDT and CDR2 YNNKEL (reference sequence). This CDR3 contains 14 residues. The CDR3 here is CASSTGGWNSPLHF. For the CDR3, the DNA is TGTGCCAGCAGTACAGGGGGGTGGAATTCACCCCTCCACTTT.

This clone was observed a single time. This chain links TRBV2 with TRBJ2-1, with 8 bases matching TRBD2. V was clipped by 4 bases and J by 9 bases; unmatched bases: 2. The CDR3 loop spans 12 amino acids. CDR1 SNHLY and CDR2 FYNNEI come from the germline V gene. CDR3 bases: TGTGCCAGCAGTGTCGGGGGGGTTGAGCAGTTCTTC. Its protein product is CASSVGGVEQFF. Based on the CDR3 plus reference TRBV2 and TRBJ2-1, the full variable domain is EPEVTQTPSHQVTQMGQEVILRCVPISNHLYFYWYRQILGQKVEFLVSFYNNEISEKSEIFDDQFSVERPDGSNFTLKIRSTKLEDSAMYFCASSVGGVEQFFGPGTRLTVL.